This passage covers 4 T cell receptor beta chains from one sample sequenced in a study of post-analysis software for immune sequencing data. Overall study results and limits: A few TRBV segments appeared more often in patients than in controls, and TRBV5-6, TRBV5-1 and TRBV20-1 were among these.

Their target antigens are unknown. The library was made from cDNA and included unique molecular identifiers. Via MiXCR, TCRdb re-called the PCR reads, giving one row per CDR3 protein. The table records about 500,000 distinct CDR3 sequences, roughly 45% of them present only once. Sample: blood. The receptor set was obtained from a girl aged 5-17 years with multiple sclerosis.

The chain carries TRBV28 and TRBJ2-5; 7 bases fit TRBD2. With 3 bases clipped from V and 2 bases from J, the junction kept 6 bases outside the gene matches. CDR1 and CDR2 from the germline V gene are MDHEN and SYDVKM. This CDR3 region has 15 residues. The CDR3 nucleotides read TGTGCCAGCAGTTTGGCGGGAGAACGACAAGAGACCCAGTACTTC. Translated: CASSLAGERQETQYF.

The CDR3 region has the DNA TGTGCCACCAGCAGAGATTACATGGAGGATGAGACCCAGTACTTC. This sequence encodes CATSRDYMEDETQYF. The chain recombines TRBV15 with TRBJ2-5; D might be TRBD2 (5 bases). V lost 0 bases to trimming and J lost 5 bases, with 13 bases between them. The CDR3 is 15 residues long. The germline gives CDR1 LNHNV, CDR2 YYDKDF (reference sequence).

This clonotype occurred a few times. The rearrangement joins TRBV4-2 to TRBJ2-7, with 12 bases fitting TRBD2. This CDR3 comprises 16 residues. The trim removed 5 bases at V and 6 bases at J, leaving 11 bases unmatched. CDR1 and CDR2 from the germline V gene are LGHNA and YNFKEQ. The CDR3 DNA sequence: TGTGCCAGCAGCGCCCGGACTAGCGGGACCCCTGGCGAGCAGTACTTC. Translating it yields CASSARTSGTPGEQYF.

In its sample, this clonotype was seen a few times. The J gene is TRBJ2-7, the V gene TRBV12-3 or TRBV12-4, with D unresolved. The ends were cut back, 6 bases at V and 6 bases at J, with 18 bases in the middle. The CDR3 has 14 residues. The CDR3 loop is CASSRAFGRAEQYF. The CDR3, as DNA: TGTGCCAGCAGCCGGGCTTTTGGAAGGGCCGAGCAGTACTTC.